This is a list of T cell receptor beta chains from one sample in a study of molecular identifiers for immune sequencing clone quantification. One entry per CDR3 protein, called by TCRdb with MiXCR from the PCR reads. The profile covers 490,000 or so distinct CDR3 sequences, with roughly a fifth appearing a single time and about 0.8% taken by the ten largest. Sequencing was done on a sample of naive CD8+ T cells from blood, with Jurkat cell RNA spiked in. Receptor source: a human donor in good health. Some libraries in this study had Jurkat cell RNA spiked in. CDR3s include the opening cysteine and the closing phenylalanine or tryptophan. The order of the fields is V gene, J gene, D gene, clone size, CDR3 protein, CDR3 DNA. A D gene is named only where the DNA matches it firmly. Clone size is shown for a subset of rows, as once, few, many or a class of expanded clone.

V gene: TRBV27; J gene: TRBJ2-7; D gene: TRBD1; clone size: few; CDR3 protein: CASSLSPGQGYYEQYF; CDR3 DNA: TGTGCCAGCAGTTTATCGCCGGGACAGGGGTACTACGAGCAGTACTTC
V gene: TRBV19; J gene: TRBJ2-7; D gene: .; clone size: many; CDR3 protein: CASSIDLGSYEQYF; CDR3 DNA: TGTGCCAGTAGTATAGATCTCGGTTCCTACGAGCAGTACTTC
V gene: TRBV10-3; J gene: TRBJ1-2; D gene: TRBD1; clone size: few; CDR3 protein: CAISDGRGTENYGYTF; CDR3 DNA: TGTGCCATCAGTGATGGTAGGGGGACAGAGAACTATGGCTACACCTTC
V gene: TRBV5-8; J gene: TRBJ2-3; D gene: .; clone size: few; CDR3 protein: CASSGRDTTSTDTQYF; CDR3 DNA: TGTGCCAGCAGCGGCCGGGACACAACTAGCACAGATACGCAGTATTTT
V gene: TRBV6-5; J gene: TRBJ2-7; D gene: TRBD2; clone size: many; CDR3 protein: CASSYSTSGVYEQYF; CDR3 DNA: TGTGCCAGCAGTTACTCGACTAGCGGGGTTTACGAGCAGTACTTC
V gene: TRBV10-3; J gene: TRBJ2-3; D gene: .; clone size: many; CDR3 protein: CAISVEGPDTQYF; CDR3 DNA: TGTGCCATCAGTGTGGAGGGGCCAGATACGCAGTATTTT
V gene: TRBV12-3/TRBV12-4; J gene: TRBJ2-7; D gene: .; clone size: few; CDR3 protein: CASSFTGVTYEQYF; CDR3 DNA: TGTGCCAGCAGTTTCACAGGAGTAACCTACGAGCAGTACTTC
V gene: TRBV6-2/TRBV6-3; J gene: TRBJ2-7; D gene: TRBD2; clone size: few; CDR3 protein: CASSYDSGGPSYEQYF; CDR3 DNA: TGTGCCAGCAGTTACGACAGCGGGGGGCCTTCCTACGAGCAGTACTTC
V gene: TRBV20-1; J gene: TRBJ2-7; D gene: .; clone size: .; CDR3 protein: CSARTEEQYF; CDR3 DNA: TGCAGTGCTAGAACGGAGGAGCAGTACTTC
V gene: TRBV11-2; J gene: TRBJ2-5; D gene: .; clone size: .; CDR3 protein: CASSLVSGSQTQYF; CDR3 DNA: TGTGCCAGCAGCTTAGTTAGTGGCAGTCAGACCCAGTACTTC
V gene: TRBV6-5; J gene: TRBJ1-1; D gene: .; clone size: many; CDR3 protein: CASSRTGNTEAFF; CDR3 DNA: TGTGCCAGCAGCCGAACAGGGAACACTGAAGCTTTCTTT
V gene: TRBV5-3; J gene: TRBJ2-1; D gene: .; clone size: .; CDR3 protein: CASSPEGLAGLNNEQFF; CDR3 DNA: TGTGCCAGCAGTCCCGAGGGTCTAGCAGGTCTGAACAATGAGCAGTTCTTC
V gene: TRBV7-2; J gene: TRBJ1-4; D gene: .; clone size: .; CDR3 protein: CASSLLHQGGVEKLFF; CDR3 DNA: TGTGCCAGCAGCTTACTACATCAGGGCGGGGTTGAAAAACTGTTTTTT
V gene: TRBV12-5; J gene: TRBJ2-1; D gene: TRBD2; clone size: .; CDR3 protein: CASGFVSGRGWDEQFF; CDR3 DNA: TGTGCTAGTGGTTTTGTAAGCGGGAGGGGATGGGATGAGCAGTTCTTC
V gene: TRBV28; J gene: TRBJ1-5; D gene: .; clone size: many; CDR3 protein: CASMKRDNQPQHF; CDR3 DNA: TGTGCCAGCATGAAACGGGACAATCAGCCCCAGCATTTT
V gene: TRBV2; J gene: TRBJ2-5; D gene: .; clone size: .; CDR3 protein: CASSAGPRGQETQYF; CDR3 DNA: TGTGCCAGCAGCGCCGGGCCTAGGGGGCAAGAGACCCAGTACTTC
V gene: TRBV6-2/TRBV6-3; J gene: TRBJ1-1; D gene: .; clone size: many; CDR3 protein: CASSYVTAEAFF; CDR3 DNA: TGTGCCAGCAGTTACGTCACGGCCGAAGCTTTCTTT